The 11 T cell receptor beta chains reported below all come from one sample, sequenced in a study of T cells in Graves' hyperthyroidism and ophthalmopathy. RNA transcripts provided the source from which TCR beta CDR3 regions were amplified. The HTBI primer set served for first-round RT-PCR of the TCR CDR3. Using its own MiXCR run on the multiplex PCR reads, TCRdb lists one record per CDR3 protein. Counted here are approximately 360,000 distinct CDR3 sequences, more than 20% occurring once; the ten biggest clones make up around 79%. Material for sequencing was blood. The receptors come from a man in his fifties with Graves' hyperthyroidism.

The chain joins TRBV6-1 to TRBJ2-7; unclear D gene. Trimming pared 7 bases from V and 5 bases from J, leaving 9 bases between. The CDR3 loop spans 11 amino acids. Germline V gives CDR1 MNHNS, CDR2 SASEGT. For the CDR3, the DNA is TGTGCCAGCAAACTTGTGGACGAGCAGTACTTC. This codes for CASKLVDEQYF.

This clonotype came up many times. The DNA for the CDR3 is TGTGCCAGCAGCTCCCCTGGAAGGAGGACTGAAGCTTTCTTT. Its translation: CASSSPGRRTEAFF. V and J are TRBV7-2 and TRBJ1-1; D is ambiguous. V was clipped by 4 bases and J by 5 bases, with 14 bases between them. This CDR3 is 14 amino acids long. The germline gives CDR1 SGHTA, CDR2 FQGNSA.

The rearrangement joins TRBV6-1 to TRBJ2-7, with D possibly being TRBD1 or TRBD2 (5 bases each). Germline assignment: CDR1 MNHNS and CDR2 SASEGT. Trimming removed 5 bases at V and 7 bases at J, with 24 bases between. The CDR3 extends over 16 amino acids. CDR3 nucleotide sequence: TGTGCCAGCAGTCCCCTCCCCCGGCGAGGGGTGACGGAGCAGTACTTC. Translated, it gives CASSPLPRRGVTEQYF.

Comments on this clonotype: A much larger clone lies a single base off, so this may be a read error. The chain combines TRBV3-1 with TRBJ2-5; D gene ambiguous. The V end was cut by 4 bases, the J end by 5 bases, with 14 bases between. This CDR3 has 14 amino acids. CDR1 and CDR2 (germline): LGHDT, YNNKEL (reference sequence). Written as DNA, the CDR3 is TGTGCCAGCAGCCCTAGGAGTTTTATTGAGACCCAGTACTTC. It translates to CASSPRSFIETQYF.

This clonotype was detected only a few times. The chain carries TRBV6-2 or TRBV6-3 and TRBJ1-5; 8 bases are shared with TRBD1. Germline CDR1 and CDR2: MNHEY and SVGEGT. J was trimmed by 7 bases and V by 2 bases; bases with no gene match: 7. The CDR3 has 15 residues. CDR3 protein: CASSYGTGGNQPQHF. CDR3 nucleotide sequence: TGTGCCAGCAGTTACGGTACAGGGGGAAACCAGCCCCAGCATTTT.

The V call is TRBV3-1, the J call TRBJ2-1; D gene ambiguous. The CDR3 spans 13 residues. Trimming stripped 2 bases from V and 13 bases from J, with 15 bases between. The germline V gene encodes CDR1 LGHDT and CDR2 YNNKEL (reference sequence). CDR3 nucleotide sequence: TGTGCCAGCAGCCAAACCTCGGTCGGTGATCAGTTCTTC. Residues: CASSQTSVGDQFF.

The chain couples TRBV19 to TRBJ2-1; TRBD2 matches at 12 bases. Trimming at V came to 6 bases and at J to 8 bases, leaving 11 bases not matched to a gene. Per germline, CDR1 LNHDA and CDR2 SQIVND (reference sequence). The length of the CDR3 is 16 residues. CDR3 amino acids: CASSPQTSGSRYEQFF. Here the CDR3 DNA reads TGTGCCAGTAGCCCCCAGACTAGCGGGAGTAGGTATGAGCAGTTCTTC.

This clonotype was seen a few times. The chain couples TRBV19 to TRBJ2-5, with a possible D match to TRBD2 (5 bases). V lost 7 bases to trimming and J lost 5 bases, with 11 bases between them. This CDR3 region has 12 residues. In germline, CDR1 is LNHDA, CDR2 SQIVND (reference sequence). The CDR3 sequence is CASNSRGETQYF. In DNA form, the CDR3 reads TGTGCCAGTAATTCCCGAGGGGAGACCCAGTACTTC.

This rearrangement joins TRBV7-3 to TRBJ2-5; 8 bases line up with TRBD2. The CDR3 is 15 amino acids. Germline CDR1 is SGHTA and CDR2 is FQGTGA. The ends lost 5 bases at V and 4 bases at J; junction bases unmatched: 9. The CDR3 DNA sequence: TGTGCCAGCAGCACAAAAGCGGGAGTTGGAGAGACCCAGTACTTC. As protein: CASSTKAGVGETQYF.

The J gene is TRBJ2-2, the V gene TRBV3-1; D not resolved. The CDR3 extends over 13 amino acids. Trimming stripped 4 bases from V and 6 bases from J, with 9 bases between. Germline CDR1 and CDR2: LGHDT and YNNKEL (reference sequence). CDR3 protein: CASSRPIAGELFF. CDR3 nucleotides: TGTGCCAGCAGCCGCCCGATCGCCGGGGAGCTGTTTTTT.

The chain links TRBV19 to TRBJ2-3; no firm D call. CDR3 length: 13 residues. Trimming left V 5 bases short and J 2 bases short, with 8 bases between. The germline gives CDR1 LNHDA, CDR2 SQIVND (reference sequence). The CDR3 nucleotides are TGTGCCAGTAGTCGCTATTACACAGATACGCAGTATTTT. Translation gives CASSRYYTDTQYF.